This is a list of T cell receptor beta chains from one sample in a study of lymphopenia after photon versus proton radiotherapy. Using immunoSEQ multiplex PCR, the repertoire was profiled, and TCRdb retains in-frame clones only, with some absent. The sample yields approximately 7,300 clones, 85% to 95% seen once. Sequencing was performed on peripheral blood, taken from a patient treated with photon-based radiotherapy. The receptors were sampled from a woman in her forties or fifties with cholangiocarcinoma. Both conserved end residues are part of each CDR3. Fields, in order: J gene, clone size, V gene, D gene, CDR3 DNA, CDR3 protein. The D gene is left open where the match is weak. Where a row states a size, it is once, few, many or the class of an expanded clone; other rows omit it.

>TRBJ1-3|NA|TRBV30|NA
TGTGCCTATAACAGGGTTCAGCAAAACACCATATATTTT
CAYNRVQQNTIYF
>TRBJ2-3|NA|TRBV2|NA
TGTGCCAGCAGTGGTCTGAGCGGGCGGGGCACAGATACGCAGTATTTT
CASSGLSGRGTDTQYF
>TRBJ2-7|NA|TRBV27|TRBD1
TGTGCCAGCAGTTTATTAGGACAGGGGCGGAACGAGCAGTACTTC
CASSLLGQGRNEQYF
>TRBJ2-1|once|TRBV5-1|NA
TGCGCCAGCAGCCATCGGGATAGGACCCACAATGAGCAGTTCTTC
CASSHRDRTHNEQFF
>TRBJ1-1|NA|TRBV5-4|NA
TGTGCCAGCAGCTGGGACCGATATATGAACACTGAAGCTTTCTTT
CASSWDRYMNTEAFF
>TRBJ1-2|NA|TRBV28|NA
TGTGCCAGCAGCCCCGTGGTGGTACATGGCTACACCTTC
CASSPVVVHGYTF
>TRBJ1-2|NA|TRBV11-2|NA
TGTGCCAGCAGCTTTATAGGCGGGTGGGTTTATGGCTACACCTTC
CASSFIGGWVYGYTF
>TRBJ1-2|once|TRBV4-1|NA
TGCGCCAGCAGCCACCCTCGCGGACAGTTCTATGGCTACACCTTC
CASSHPRGQFYGYTF
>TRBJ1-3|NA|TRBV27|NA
TGTGCCAGCAGTTCAATCCCTTTCTCCGGAAACACCATATATTTT
CASSSIPFSGNTIYF
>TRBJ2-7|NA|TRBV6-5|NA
TGTGCCAGCAGTTCAATCCTAGGGGTGATGAACGAGCAGTACTTC
CASSSILGVMNEQYF
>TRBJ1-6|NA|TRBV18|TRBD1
TGTGCCAGCTCACCCCCGGGACAGGGGCCTAATTCACCCCTCCACTTT
CASSPPGQGPNSPLHF
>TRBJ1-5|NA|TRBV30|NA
TGTGCCTGGAGTGTAGGGAGTAGCAATCAGCCCCAGCATTTT
CAWSVGSSNQPQHF
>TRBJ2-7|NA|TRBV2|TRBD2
TGTGCCAGCGGGGGTAGCGGGGGATACGAGCAGTACTTC
CASGGSGGYEQYF
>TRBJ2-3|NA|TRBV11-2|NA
TGTGCCAGCAGCCCGGCTAGCACAGATACGCAGTATTTT
CASSPASTDTQYF
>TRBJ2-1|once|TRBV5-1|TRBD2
TGCGCCAGCAGCTTGAGAAGCGGGGGCTCTTCCTACAATGAGCAGTTCTTC
CASSLRSGGSSYNEQFF
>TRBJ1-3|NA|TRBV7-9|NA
TGTGCCAGCAGCTTTTTACTGTCACTCTCTGGAAACACCATATATTTT
CASSFLLSLSGNTIYF
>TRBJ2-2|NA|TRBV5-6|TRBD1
TGTGCCAGCAGCTTGTTGGGAATCGGACAGGGCGGAACCGGGGAGCTGTTTTTT
CASSLLGIGQGGTGELFF
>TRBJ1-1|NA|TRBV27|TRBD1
TGTGCCAGCAGGGAACAGGGGCGGCCCACTGAAGCTTTCTTT
CASREQGRPTEAFF
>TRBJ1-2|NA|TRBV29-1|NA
TGCAGCGTTGATTTCCCGGGGCCTAACTATGGCTACACCTTC
CSVDFPGPNYGYTF
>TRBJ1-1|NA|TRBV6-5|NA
TGTGCCAGCAGACCGATCGGACCGACGAACACTGAAGCTTTCTTT
CASRPIGPTNTEAFF
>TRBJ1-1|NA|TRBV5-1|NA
TGCGCCAGCAGCCCTAGGGGTCGAGGGACTGAAGCTTTCTTT
CASSPRGRGTEAFF
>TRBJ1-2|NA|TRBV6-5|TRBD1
TGTGCCAGCAGTTACGTAGGGACAGGAATCTATGGCTACACCTTC
CASSYVGTGIYGYTF
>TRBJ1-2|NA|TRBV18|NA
TGTGCCAGCTCACCATATCGGGGGAGGGGTAGGTATGGCTACACCTTC
CASSPYRGRGRYGYTF
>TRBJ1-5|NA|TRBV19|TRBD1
TGTGCCAGTAGTATCCCTACTGGGGGACAGGGGAGGAATCAGCCCCAGCATTTT
CASSIPTGGQGRNQPQHF
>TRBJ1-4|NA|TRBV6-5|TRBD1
TGTGCCAGCAGCGACCGGGGACAGGGAGGAGAAAAACTGTTTTTT
CASSDRGQGGEKLFF
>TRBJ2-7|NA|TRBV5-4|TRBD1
TGTGCCAGCAGCTCGGAGTACTACCGGGACAGACCAGGCGAGCAGTACTTC
CASSSEYYRDRPGEQYF
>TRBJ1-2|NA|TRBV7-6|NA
TGTGCCAGCAGCCCCTTGGGAGAATTCCCCTATGGCTACACCTTC
CASSPLGEFPYGYTF
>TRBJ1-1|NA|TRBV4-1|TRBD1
TGCGCCAGCAGCCAAGGTATAGGGGGCCTAGTTACATCCACTGAAGCTTTCTTT
CASSQGIGGLVTSTEAFF
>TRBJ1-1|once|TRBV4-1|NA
TGCGCCAGCAGAAACAGGTTTGAGATGAACACTGAAGCTTTCTTT
CASRNRFEMNTEAFF
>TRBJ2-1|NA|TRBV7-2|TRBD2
TGTGCCAGCAGCACGCGACTAGCGGGGGCTATCTACAATGAGCAGTTCTTC
CASSTRLAGAIYNEQFF
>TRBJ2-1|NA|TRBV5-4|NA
TGTGCCAGCAGCTTGGGGGGGAGCTCCTACAATGAGCAGTTCTTC
CASSLGGSSYNEQFF
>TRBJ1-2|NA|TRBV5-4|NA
TGTGCCAGCAGGACTTTTGGAAGGGGGATGGATGGCTACACCTTC
CASRTFGRGMDGYTF
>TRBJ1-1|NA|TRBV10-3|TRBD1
TGTGCCATCAGTGAGTCACTGGGGGAGGGGGCGCGAGCTTTCTTT
CAISESLGEGARAFF
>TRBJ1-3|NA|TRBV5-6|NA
TGTGCCAGCAATTACGCCGGCCTCTCTGGAAACACCATATATTTT
CASNYAGLSGNTIYF
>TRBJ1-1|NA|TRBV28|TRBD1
TGTGCCAGCAGTTTAGGAGGGGGCTGGAGCACTGAAGCTTTCTTT
CASSLGGGWSTEAFF
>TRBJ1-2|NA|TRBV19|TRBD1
TGTGCCAGTAGGCCGGGACAGAACTATGGCTACACCTTC
CASRPGQNYGYTF
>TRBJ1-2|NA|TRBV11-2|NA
TGTGCCAGCAGCCCTGCTGAGACAGAGTCCACTAACTATGGCTACACCTTC
CASSPAETESTNYGYTF
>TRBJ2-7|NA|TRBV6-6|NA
TGTGCCAGCAGTCCTGGGACGGTGAAATACGAGCAGTACTTC
CASSPGTVKYEQYF
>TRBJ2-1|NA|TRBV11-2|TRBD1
TGTGCCAGCAGCCGGGACAGGAATCCTGAGCAGTTCTTC
CASSRDRNPEQFF
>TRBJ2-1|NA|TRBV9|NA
TGTGCCAGCAGCGTCGACCTTTCGGGTAGGGAGTTCTTC
CASSVDLSGREFF
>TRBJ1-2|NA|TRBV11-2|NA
TGTGCCAGCAGCCCCAGACAGGATGGCTACACCTTC
CASSPRQDGYTF
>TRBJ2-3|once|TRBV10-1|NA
TGCGCCAGCAGTGAGTCCCGACCTGGGACAGATACGCAGTATTTT
CASSESRPGTDTQYF
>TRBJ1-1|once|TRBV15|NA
TGTGCCACCTCCATGGTAGGCACTGAAGCTTTCTTT
CATSMVGTEAFF
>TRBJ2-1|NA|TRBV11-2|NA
TGTGCCAGCAGGTTCAGGCAATACTCCTACAATGAGCAGTTCTTC
CASRFRQYSYNEQFF
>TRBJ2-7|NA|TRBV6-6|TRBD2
TGTGCCAGTTCACTCGGGGAGGGTCGAATTCTCGAGCAGTACTTC
CASSLGEGRILEQYF
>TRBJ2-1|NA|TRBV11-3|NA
TGTGCCAGCAGCTTAGAGGAGGGGGTTGGTGAGCAGTTCTTC
CASSLEEGVGEQFF
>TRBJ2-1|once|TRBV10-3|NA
TGTGCCATCTCGAGGATCCTCGTTGGTGATGAGCAGTTCTTC
CAISRILVGDEQFF
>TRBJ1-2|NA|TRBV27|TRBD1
TGTGCCAGCAGTTTACGGGGCCGACAGGGCCTCCGATATGGCTACACCTTC
CASSLRGRQGLRYGYTF
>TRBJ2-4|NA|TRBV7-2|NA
TGTGCCAGCAGTAGGAAGCTGGCCAAAAACATTCAGTACTTC
CASSRKLAKNIQYF
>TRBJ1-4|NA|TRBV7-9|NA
TGTGCCAGCAGCTTAGCGAGCTTCAATGAAAAACTGTTTTTT
CASSLASFNEKLFF
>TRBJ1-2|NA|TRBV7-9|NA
TGTGCCAGCAGCTTAGGTCCAGCATATGGCTACACCTTC
CASSLGPAYGYTF
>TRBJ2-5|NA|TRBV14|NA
TGTGCCAGCAGCCAGGCGGGGCAGTCCGCTCAGGAGACCCAGTACTTC
CASSQAGQSAQETQYF
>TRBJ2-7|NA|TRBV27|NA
TGTGCCAGCAGTGTGGGCGATTCCTACGAGCAGTACTTC
CASSVGDSYEQYF
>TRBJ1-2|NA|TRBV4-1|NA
TGCGCCAGCAGCCAAGTCGTGGGGGGATGGGGCTACACCTTC
CASSQVVGGWGYTF
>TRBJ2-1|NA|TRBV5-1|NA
TGCGCCAGCAGCGCGACCTCCCTAGGGAATGAGCAGTTCTTC
CASSATSLGNEQFF
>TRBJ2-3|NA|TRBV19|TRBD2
TGTGCCAGTAGTACCTCCACGGGACTAGCGGGGCCACGAACGCAGTATTTT
CASSTSTGLAGPRTQYF
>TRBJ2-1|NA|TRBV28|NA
TGTGCCAGCAGTCCCAGGCGCGTACTCTCCTACAATGAGCAGTTCTTC
CASSPRRVLSYNEQFF
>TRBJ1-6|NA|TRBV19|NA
TGTGCCAGTAGTATCAGAAGATGGGGGGTAGCCCCTAATTCACCCCTCCACTTT
CASSIRRWGVAPNSPLHF
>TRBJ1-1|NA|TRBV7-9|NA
TGTGCCAGCAGCTTAGGACCGATGTCTGAAGCTTTCTTT
CASSLGPMSEAFF
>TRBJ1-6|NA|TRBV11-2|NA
TGTGCCAGCAGCTCCGGGCCGGGCTCCTATAATTCACCCCTCCACTTT
CASSSGPGSYNSPLHF